The 32 T cell receptor beta chains below were found in one sample sequenced in a study of T cells in Graves' hyperthyroidism and ophthalmopathy. TCR beta CDR3 regions were amplified from RNA. The TCR CDR3 was amplified in a first-round RT-PCR using the HTBI primer set. Each CDR3 protein gets one entry after TCRdb re-called the multiplex PCR reads with MiXCR. The table shows around 300,000 distinct CDR3 sequences, with about 14% occurring only once. The sample consisted of blood. These receptors all stem from a woman between 25 and 40 years old with Graves' hyperthyroidism.

This clonotype was seen many times. This chain uses TRBV6-1 with TRBJ1-1; D unresolved. The CDR3 loop spans 11 amino acids. V lost 4 bases, J lost 6 bases, and 6 bases lay in between. CDR1 is MNHNS, CDR2 SASEGT, per germline. CDR3 loop: CASSAVPEAFF. The CDR3 DNA sequence: TGTGCCAGCAGTGCCGTTCCTGAAGCTTTCTTT.

The sample holds many counts of this clonotype. The V gene is TRBV7-2, the J gene TRBJ2-7; D uncertain. Trimming shortened V by 5 bases and J by 3 bases, and 8 bases separated the two germline ends. CDR3 size: 12 residues. Looked up from germline, CDR1 is SGHTA and CDR2 is FQGNSA. The CDR3 DNA follows: TGTGCCAGCAGCCCCGGATTCTACGAGCAGTACTTC. It specifies CASSPGFYEQYF.

V usage is TRBV7-3 and J usage is TRBJ2-2; the match to TRBD1 covers 9 bases. The CDR3 runs to 17 residues. The germline CDR1 and CDR2 sequences are SGHTA and FQGTGA. Trimming took 5 bases from V and 6 from J; bases not matched to a gene: 13. The CDR3 reads CASSRRGGQGIAGELFF. The CDR3 nucleotides read TGTGCCAGCAGCCGCCGCGGAGGACAGGGGATCGCCGGGGAGCTGTTTTTT. The complete variable domain, with remaining parts taken from reference TRBV7-3 and TRBJ2-2, reads GAGVSQTPSNKVTEKGKYVELRCDPISGHTALYWYRQSLGQGPEFLIYFQGTGAADDSGLPNDRFFAVRPEGSVSTLKIQRTERGDSAVYLCASSRRGGQGIAGELFFGEGSRLTVL.

In this sample, this clonotype turned up many times. The V and J genes are TRBV6-5 and TRBJ1-5, with 10 positions matching TRBD1. Losses at the gene ends were 4 bases for V and 3 bases for J; bases not matched to a gene: 15. Germline loops: CDR1 MNHEY, CDR2 SVGAGI. This CDR3 region has 19 residues. The CDR3: CASSSGQRTGGKINQPQHF. The DNA of the CDR3 is TGTGCCAGCAGTTCCGGGCAGCGGACAGGGGGAAAAATCAATCAGCCCCAGCATTTT.

In this sample, this clonotype turned up many times. The rearrangement links TRBV28 to TRBJ2-2; TRBD2 aligns across 8 bases. V was clipped by 10 bases and J by 4 bases; unmatched bases: 14. This CDR3 region has 16 residues. In germline, CDR1 is MDHEN, CDR2 SYDVKM. The CDR3 region is CATFFGAGGTTGELFF. The CDR3 DNA is TGTGCCACCTTCTTCGGGGCGGGAGGAACCACCGGGGAGCTGTTTTTT.

The CDR3 nucleotides are TGTGCCAGCAGTACGGACAGGGCACAGCCCCAGCATTTT. Amino acid sequence: CASSTDRAQPQHF. J is TRBJ1-5 and V is TRBV6-2 or TRBV6-3, with 8 bases matching TRBD1. V lost 5 bases, J lost 7 bases, and 4 bases stayed unmatched. The length of the CDR3 is 13 residues. CDR1 MNHEY and CDR2 SVGEGT come from the germline V gene.

The table lists this clonotype with a few counts. The chain combines TRBV29-1 with TRBJ2-3; D not certain. Germline CDR1 reads SQVTM; CDR2 reads ANQGSEA. There are 13 residues in the CDR3. V shed 4 bases and J shed 1 base, with 9 bases lying between them. This CDR3 is CSVGRGGTDTQYF. The CDR3, as DNA: TGCAGCGTTGGACGAGGAGGCACAGATACGCAGTATTTT.

The chain links TRBV6-5 to TRBJ2-7, with a weak D call TRBD2 (5 bases). Germline CDR1 reads MNHEY; CDR2 reads SVGAGI. V lost 0 bases, J lost 2 bases, and 11 bases lay in between. The CDR3 runs 15 residues. CDR3 in amino acids: CASSYSGSGAYEQYF. The CDR3 nucleotides are TGTGCCAGCAGTTACTCAGGAAGCGGAGCCTACGAGCAGTACTTC.

The chain couples TRBV19 to TRBJ1-4; the match to TRBD1 covers 12 bases. This CDR3 region has 16 residues. V lost 3 bases and J lost 4; bases outside the gene matches: 3. Germline V gives CDR1 LNHDA, CDR2 SQIVND (reference sequence). This CDR3 reads CASSMGQGAGNEKLFF. As DNA, the CDR3 is TGTGCCAGTAGTATGGGACAGGGGGCCGGTAATGAAAAACTGTTTTTT. The full variable domain, completed using reference TRBV19 and TRBJ1-4, is DGGITQSPKYLFRKEGQNVTLSCEQNLNHDAMYWYRQDPGQGLRLIYYSQIVNDFQKGDIAEGYSVSREKKESFPLTVTSAQKNPTAFYLCASSMGQGAGNEKLFFGSGTQLSVL.

The table lists this clonotype with many counts. The chain employs TRBV20-1 and TRBJ2-2; 8 bases fit TRBD1. The CDR3 consists of 14 residues. Per the germline V gene, CDR1 is DFQATT and CDR2 is SNEGSKA (reference sequence). After removal of 2 bases from V and 5 bases from J, the junction contained 4 bases not matched to a gene. The CDR3 here is CSARQGASTGELFF. Written as DNA, the CDR3 is TGCAGTGCTAGACAGGGGGCATCAACCGGGGAGCTGTTTTTT.

This clonotype has a count of ten or more. The chain links TRBV12-3 or TRBV12-4 to TRBJ2-1, with a possible D match to TRBD2 (5 bases). Trimming took 3 bases from V and 6 from J, leaving 21 bases between them. This CDR3 is 17 amino acids long. Written as DNA, the CDR3 is TGTGCCAGCAGTTTCCCTGGACTGATCCCTCACATCAATGAGCAGTTCTTC. Translating gives CASSFPGLIPHINEQFF.

This clonotype was observed at least ten times. The chain is built from TRBV28 and TRBJ1-5; no clear D gene. Trimming cost V 7 bases and J 4 bases, with 8 bases left between them. CDR3 length: 12 amino acids. From germline, CDR1 is MDHEN and CDR2 SYDVKM. CDR3 amino acids: CASKRRNQPQHF. For the CDR3, the DNA is TGTGCCAGCAAAAGACGGAATCAGCCCCAGCATTTT.

As concerns this clonotype: This sequence may be a read error, since a much larger clone differs from it by one base. V is TRBV11-3 and J is TRBJ2-1, with 7 bases lining up with TRBD2. The CDR3 covers 14 residues. CDR1 and CDR2 (germline): SGHNT, YENEEA. For the CDR3, the DNA is TGTGCCGGCAGCCCCGGGGGACTAAACAATGAGCAGTTCTTC. Its protein product is CAGSPGGLNNEQFF.

This clonotype was seen ten or more times. This rearrangement joins TRBV7-6 to TRBJ1-4; 7 bases are shared with TRBD1. V was clipped by 3 bases and J by 8 bases; unmatched bases: 6. Germline CDR1 is SGHVS and CDR2 is FNYEAQ. This CDR3 has 14 amino acids. The CDR3, as DNA: TGTGCCAGCAGCTTGGACACAGGGGACGAAAAACTGTTTTTT. Its protein product is CASSLDTGDEKLFF.

V gene TRBV4-1 combines with J gene TRBJ2-3; D call uncertain. The CDR3 sequence is 17 residues long. The ends were cut back, 4 bases at V and 2 bases at J, with 19 bases in the middle. Germline-derived CDR1 and CDR2 are MGHRA and YSYEKL. The CDR3 loop reads CASSLTIPLLATDTQYF. The CDR3 nucleotides read TGCGCCAGCAGCCTAACAATTCCCCTTTTGGCCACAGATACGCAGTATTTT.

This clonotype was seen a handful of times. This chain joins TRBV20-1 and TRBJ2-1; perhaps TRBD2 as D (7 bases). Germline lookup yields CDR1 DFQATT and CDR2 SNEGSKA (reference sequence). The CDR3 has 16 amino acids. V dropped 5 bases and J dropped 3 bases, with 20 bases sitting between them. Here the CDR3 reads CSAQGLAEFRYNEQFF. CDR3 nucleotide sequence: TGCAGTGCTCAGGGGCTAGCGGAATTTCGCTACAATGAGCAGTTCTTC.

J is TRBJ2-7 and V is TRBV6-1; D might be TRBD1 or TRBD2, each matching 6 bases. The CDR3 runs 17 residues. Germline V gene data show CDR1 as MNHNS and CDR2 as SASEGT. Deletions cut 2 bases from V and 3 bases from J, with 20 bases between. CDR3 coding DNA: TGTGCCAGCAGTGAATTAACGAGGGGGGCCGACCACTACGAGCAGTACTTC. Its protein product is CASSELTRGADHYEQYF.

The rearrangement uses TRBV6-1 and TRBJ2-1, with 7 bases aligning to TRBD2. The J segment lost 2 bases and the V segment lost 8 bases, leaving 9 bases of the junction unmatched. The CDR3 spans 15 residues. The germline gives CDR1 MNHNS, CDR2 SASEGT. CDR3 sequence (DNA): TGTGCCAGCCGCGGGGCGGGAGTCACCTACAATGAGCAGTTCTTC. Translation gives CASRGAGVTYNEQFF.

Many counts were recorded for this clonotype. The chain joins TRBV25-1 to TRBJ1-2; D might be TRBD1 (5 bases). The CDR3 loop spans 12 amino acids. V was shortened by 1 base and J by 8 bases, with 8 bases between the two germline ends. CDR1 and CDR2 from the germline V gene are MGHDK and SYGVNS. The CDR3: CASSELGVGYTF. In DNA, the CDR3 is TGTGCCAGCAGTGAATTGGGGGTCGGCTACACCTTC.

This clonotype was detected ten times or more. The chain carries TRBV7-2 and TRBJ2-1; D remains ambiguous. Trimming took 5 bases from V and 5 from J, leaving 7 bases between them. The CDR3 consists of 12 residues. The germline gives CDR1 SGHTA, CDR2 FQGNSA. The CDR3 sequence: CASSPQDNEQFF. CDR3 sequence (DNA): TGTGCCAGCAGCCCGCAGGACAATGAGCAGTTCTTC.

J is TRBJ1-2 and V is TRBV2; the D gene is possibly TRBD1 (6 bases). V shed 0 bases and J shed 8 bases, with 16 bases lying between them. Per the germline V gene, CDR1 is SNHLY and CDR2 is FYNNEI. This CDR3 spans 15 amino acids. DNA of the CDR3: TGTGCCAGCAGTGAAGCGACAGGATCGGGTGGGGGCTACACCTTC. Protein: CASSEATGSGGGYTF.

This clonotype has a handful of counts. The J gene is TRBJ2-3, the V gene TRBV7-2, with TRBD2 identical over 14 bases. The ends lost 5 bases at V and 6 bases at J; junction bases unmatched: 7. The V gene's germline CDR1 is SGHTA and CDR2 FQGNSA. This CDR3 is built from 16 residues. The CDR3 sequence is CASSTGLAGEGDTQYF. The CDR3 DNA follows: TGTGCCAGCAGCACGGGACTAGCGGGAGAGGGGGATACGCAGTATTTT.

The chain joins TRBV28 to TRBJ2-3, with D maybe TRBD2 (6 bases). V was trimmed by 4 bases and J by 1 base, leaving 18 bases between them. CDR3 length: 17 amino acids. CDR1 and CDR2 (germline): MDHEN, SYDVKM. The CDR3 spells CASSSPRGVAGTDTQYF. CDR3 DNA sequence: TGTGCCAGCAGTTCTCCCCGTGGGGTAGCGGGCACAGATACGCAGTATTTT.

This clonotype occurred a few times. The chain carries TRBV7-2 and TRBJ1-1; perhaps TRBD1 as D (5 bases). The length of the CDR3 is 16 residues. V lost 1 base and J lost 5, with 17 bases in between. Per the germline V gene, CDR1 is SGHTA and CDR2 is FQGNSA. Here the CDR3 reads CASSLVRGGVGTEAFF. The CDR3 DNA is TGTGCCAGCAGCTTAGTCCGGGGGGGGGTAGGAACTGAAGCTTTCTTT.

This clonotype appeared many times. The chain uses TRBV29-1 and TRBJ2-1; 10 nucleotides align to TRBD1. J was trimmed by 7 bases and V by 8 bases; bases with no gene match: 17. In germline, CDR1 is SQVTM, CDR2 ANQGSEA. The CDR3 is made up of 16 amino acids. The CDR3 nucleotides read TGCAGCACCGCCCTTTTACCGGGACAGGGGAAGAATGAGCAGTTCTTC. Its translation: CSTALLPGQGKNEQFF.

The chain carries TRBV20-1 and TRBJ1-5; TRBD1 aligns across 12 bases. The CDR3 loop spans 18 amino acids. Germline V gives CDR1 DFQATT, CDR2 SNEGSKA (reference sequence). The J segment lost 0 bases and the V segment lost 6 bases, leaving 12 bases of the junction unmatched. The chain's CDR3 is CSAAPGTGGVISNQPQHF. In DNA, the CDR3 is TGCAGTGCCGCACCTGGGACAGGGGGCGTAATTAGCAATCAGCCCCAGCATTTT.

The table lists this clonotype with many counts. The chain links TRBV7-2 to TRBJ2-2; D ambiguous. V was clipped by 6 bases and J by 3 bases, with 11 bases between them. The CDR3 covers 14 residues. Germline V gene sequence: CDR1 SGHTA, CDR2 FQGNSA. In nucleotides, the CDR3 is TGTGCCAGCAGGATACCCGCGGACACCGGGGAGCTGTTTTTT. Amino acid sequence: CASRIPADTGELFF.

This clonotype has ten or more counts. The chain couples TRBV28 to TRBJ1-1, with D unclear. Germline V gives CDR1 MDHEN, CDR2 SYDVKM. The CDR3 loop spans 12 amino acids. Trimming cost V 5 bases and J 4 bases, with 8 bases left between them. The DNA of the CDR3 is TGTGCCAGCAGTCCGGCCGGCACTGAAGCTTTCTTT. The encoded protein is CASSPAGTEAFF.

This clonotype was observed at least ten times. The chain links TRBV7-2 to TRBJ1-5, with TRBD1 matching over 8 bases. The CDR3 contains 13 residues. The ends lost 4 bases at V and 6 bases at J; junction bases unmatched: 2. In germline, CDR1 is SGHTA, CDR2 FQGNSA. The CDR3 sequence: CASSSGGVQPQHF. In nucleotides, the CDR3 is TGTGCCAGCAGCTCAGGGGGCGTTCAGCCCCAGCATTTT.

Notes on this clonotype: A much larger clone sits a single nucleotide away, making a read error possible. The chain recombines TRBV6-5 with TRBJ1-5; D ambiguous. The CDR3 runs 13 residues. Germline assignment: CDR1 MNHEY and CDR2 SVGAGI. CDR3 region: CASGYSFYQPQHF. CDR3 nucleotide sequence: TGTGCCAGCGGTTACTCTTTTTATCAGCCCCAGCATTTT.

The chain is built from TRBV19 and TRBJ1-2; 7 nucleotides agree with TRBD1. Per the germline V gene, CDR1 is LNHDA and CDR2 is SQIVND (reference sequence). The CDR3 covers 15 residues. V shed 7 bases, J shed 1 base, and the junction held 9 bases outside the gene matches. The CDR3 loop reads CASNTGQVFNYGYTF. CDR3 nucleotide sequence: TGTGCCAGTAATACCGGACAGGTGTTTAACTATGGCTACACCTTC.

CDR3 region: CAGNPRAERHGYTF. The CDR3 DNA reads as TGTGCCGGCAACCCAAGGGCAGAGCGACATGGCTACACCTTC. The chain is built from TRBV2 and TRBJ1-2; D ambiguous. Deletions cut 11 bases from V and 6 bases from J, with 22 bases between. The CDR3 is 14 residues long. Germline V gene data show CDR1 as SNHLY and CDR2 as FYNNEI.